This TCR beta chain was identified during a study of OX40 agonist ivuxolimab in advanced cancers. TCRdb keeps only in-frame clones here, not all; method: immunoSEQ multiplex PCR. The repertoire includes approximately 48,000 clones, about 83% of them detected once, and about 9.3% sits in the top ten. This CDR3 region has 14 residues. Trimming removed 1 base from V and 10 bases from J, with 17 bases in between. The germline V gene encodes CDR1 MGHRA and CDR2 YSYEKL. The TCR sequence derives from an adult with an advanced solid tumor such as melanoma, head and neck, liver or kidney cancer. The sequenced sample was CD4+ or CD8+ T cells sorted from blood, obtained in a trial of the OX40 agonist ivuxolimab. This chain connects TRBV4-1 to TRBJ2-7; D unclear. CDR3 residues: CASSQGSSSARQYF. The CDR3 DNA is TGCGCCAGCAGCCAAGGGAGTAGCTCGGCGAGACAGTACTTC.